This T cell receptor beta chain was obtained from a study of patients and donors after allogeneic stem cell transplantation. The V gene lost 6 bases and the J gene lost 0 bases, with 15 bases spanning the gap. The CDR3 runs 15 residues. Germline CDR1 and CDR2: MNHNS and SASEGT. This clonotype was seen only a few times. TCRdb processed the RT-PCR reads anew with MiXCR; each CDR3 protein has one entry. The profile shows 800,000 to 1,000,000 distinct CDR3 sequences, more than 15% of them singletons. Material for sequencing was blood, either unsorted or a sorted T cell fraction (not recorded which). The rearrangement links TRBV6-1 to TRBJ2-7, with D maybe TRBD1 (5 bases). The clonotype originates from a human donor who was either an allogeneic HSCT recipient or a stem cell or donor lymphocyte infusion donor (not recorded which). It is not recorded whose cells these are; they may come from a transplant donor. CDR3 in amino acids: CASSETVSSSYEQYF. Here the CDR3 DNA reads TGTGCCAGCAGCGAGACAGTATCCAGCTCCTACGAGCAGTACTTC.